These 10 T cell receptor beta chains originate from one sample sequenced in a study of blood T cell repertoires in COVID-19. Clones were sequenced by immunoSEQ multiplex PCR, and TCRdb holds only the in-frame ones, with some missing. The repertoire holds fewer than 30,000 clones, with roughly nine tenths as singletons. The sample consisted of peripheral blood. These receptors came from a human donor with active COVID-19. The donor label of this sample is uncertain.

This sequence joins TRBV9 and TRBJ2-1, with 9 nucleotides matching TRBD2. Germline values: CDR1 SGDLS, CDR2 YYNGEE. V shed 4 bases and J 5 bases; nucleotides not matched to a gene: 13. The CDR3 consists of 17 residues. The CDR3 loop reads CASSPEGRLAANNEQFF. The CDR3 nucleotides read TGTGCCAGCAGCCCTGAGGGGAGACTAGCGGCCAACAATGAGCAGTTCTTC. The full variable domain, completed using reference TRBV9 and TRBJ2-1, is DSGVTQTPKHLITATGQRVTLRCSPRSGDLSVYWYQQSLDQGLQFLIQYYNGEERAKGNILERFSAQQFPDLHSELNLSSLELGDSALYFCASSPEGRLAANNEQFFGPGTRLTVL.

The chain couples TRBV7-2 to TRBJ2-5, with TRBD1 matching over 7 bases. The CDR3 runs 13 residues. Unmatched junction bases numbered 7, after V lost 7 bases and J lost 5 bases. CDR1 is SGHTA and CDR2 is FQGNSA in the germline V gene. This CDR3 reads CASISGTVETQYF. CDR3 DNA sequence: TGTGCCAGCATTTCCGGGACAGTGGAGACCCAGTACTTC.

The CDR3 loop is CASSKEERETYEQYF. The DNA of the CDR3 is TGTGCCAGCAGCAAAGAGGAGCGGGAGACCTACGAGCAGTACTTC. The V and J genes are TRBV21-1 and TRBJ2-7; TRBD2, as called in the table, went unchecked against the DNA. TRBV21-1 is designated a pseudogene. There are 15 residues in the CDR3.

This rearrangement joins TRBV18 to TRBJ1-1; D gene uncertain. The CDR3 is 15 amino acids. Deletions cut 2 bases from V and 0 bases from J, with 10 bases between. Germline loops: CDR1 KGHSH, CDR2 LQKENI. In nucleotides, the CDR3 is TGTGCCAGCTCACCAAACAGACAAATGAACACTGAAGCTTTCTTT. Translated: CASSPNRQMNTEAFF.

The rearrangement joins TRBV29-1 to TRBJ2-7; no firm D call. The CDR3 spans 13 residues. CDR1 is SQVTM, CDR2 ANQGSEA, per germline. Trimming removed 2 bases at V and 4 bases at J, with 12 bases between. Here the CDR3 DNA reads TGCAGCGTTGAACTCGGTCCAAGATACGAGCAGTACTTC. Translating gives CSVELGPRYEQYF.

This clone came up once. In nucleotides, the CDR3 is TGTGCCAGCAGCCCCGGAAAACTAGCGGGAGGATATGAGCAGTTCTTC. Its protein product is CASSPGKLAGGYEQFF. V gene TRBV13 combines with J gene TRBJ2-1; 12 nucleotides agree with TRBD2. Germline CDR1 is PRHDT and CDR2 is FYEKMQ (reference sequence). The CDR3 runs to 16 residues. V lost 5 bases to trimming and J lost 8 bases; unmatched junction nucleotides: 10.

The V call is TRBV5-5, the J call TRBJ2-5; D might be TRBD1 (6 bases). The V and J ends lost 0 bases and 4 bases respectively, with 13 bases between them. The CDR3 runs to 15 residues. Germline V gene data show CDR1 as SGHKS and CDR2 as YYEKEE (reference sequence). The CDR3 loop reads CASSLGRGPGETQYF. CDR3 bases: TGTGCCAGCAGCTTGGGCAGGGGTCCGGGAGAGACCCAGTACTTC. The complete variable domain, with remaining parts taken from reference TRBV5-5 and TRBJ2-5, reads DAGVTQSPTHLIKTRGQQVTLRCSPISGHKSVSWYQQVLGQGPQFIFQYYEKEERGRGNFPDRFSARQFPNYSSELNVNALLLGDSALYLCASSLGRGPGETQYFGPGTRLLVL.

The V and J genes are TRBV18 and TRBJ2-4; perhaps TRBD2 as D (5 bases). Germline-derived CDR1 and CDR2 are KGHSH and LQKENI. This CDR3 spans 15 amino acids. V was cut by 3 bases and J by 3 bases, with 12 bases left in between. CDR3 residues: CASSPTNGLKNIQYF. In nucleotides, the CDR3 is TGTGCCAGCTCACCTACGAACGGACTCAAAAACATTCAGTACTTC.

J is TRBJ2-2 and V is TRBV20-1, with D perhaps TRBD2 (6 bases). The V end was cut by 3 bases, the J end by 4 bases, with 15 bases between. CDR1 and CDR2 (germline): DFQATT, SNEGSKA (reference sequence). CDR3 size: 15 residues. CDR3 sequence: CSASIGSGPTGELFF. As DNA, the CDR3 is TGCAGTGCTAGTATCGGTAGCGGTCCCACCGGGGAGCTGTTTTTT.

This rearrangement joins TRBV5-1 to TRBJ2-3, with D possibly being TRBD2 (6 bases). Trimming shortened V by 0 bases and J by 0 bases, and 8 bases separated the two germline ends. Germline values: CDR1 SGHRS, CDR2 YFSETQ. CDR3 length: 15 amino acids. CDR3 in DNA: TGCGCCAGCAGCTTGGCGGGGACTAGCACAGATACGCAGTATTTT. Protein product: CASSLAGTSTDTQYF.